A selection of T cell receptor beta chains follows, all from one sample in a study of blood T cell repertoires in COVID-19. Using immunoSEQ multiplex PCR, the repertoire was profiled, and TCRdb retains in-frame clones only, with some absent. The data hold some 110,000 clones, with around four fifths observed a single time. Sequenced input: peripheral blood. The receptors originated from a man between 65 and 85 years old with acute or convalescent COVID-19. Each CDR3 is given with its conserved first and last residue. The order of the fields is J gene, D gene, V gene, clone size, CDR3 DNA, CDR3 protein. A D gene is named only where the DNA matches it firmly. The listing skips clone size in some rows; elsewhere it reads once, few, many or a size class.

>TRBJ1-2|.|TRBV6-5|.
TGTGCCAGCAGTTACTCGTACAGTTTTAACTATGGCTACACCTTC
CASSYSYSFNYGYTF
>TRBJ2-7|TRBD2|TRBV5-1|.
TGCGCCAGCAGCTTGGGGTCTAGCGGGAGGAACGAGCAGTACTTC
CASSLGSSGRNEQYF
>TRBJ1-2|TRBD1|TRBV3-1/TRBV3-2|.
TGTGCCAGCAGCCGGACAGGGGGAGGCTACACCTTC
CASSRTGGGYTF
>TRBJ2-3|TRBD2|TRBV3-1/TRBV3-2|.
TGTGCCAGCAGCCAAGGTAGAGTAGCGGGGGCCACAGATACGCAGTATTTT
CASSQGRVAGATDTQYF
>TRBJ1-3|.|TRBV18|.
TGTGCCAGCTCACCACCTCGCCCCGGAACAGGGAGTACTGGAAACACCATATATTTT
CASSPPRPGTGSTGNTIYF
>TRBJ2-3|TRBD2|TRBV10-2|once
TGCGCCAGCAGTGAGTCGAGTCGGGGGGGCTCGAATACGCAGTATTTT
CASSESSRGGSNTQYF
>TRBJ1-1|.|TRBV9|once
TGTGCCAGCAGCGTTGGGGAGCGGAACACTGAAGCTTTCTTT
CASSVGERNTEAFF
>TRBJ2-7|.|TRBV4-1|few
TGCGCCAGCAGCACCGTATTACGGACAGTATACGAGCAGTACTTC
CASSTVLRTVYEQYF
>TRBJ1-4|.|TRBV4-1|few
TGCGCCAGCAGCCTGCAGGGTCGCGAAAAACTGTTTTTT
CASSLQGREKLFF
>TRBJ1-1|.|TRBV30|once
TGTGCCTGGAGTGTACGCCGGGGGGCGCGGGCAGGTGAAGCTTTCTTT
CAWSVRRGARAGEAFF
>TRBJ1-2|.|TRBV29-1|few
TGCAGCATCGACGGAGCCTATGGCTACACCTTC
CSIDGAYGYTF
>TRBJ1-2|TRBD1|TRBV6-5|.
TGTGCCAGCAGTTATGCCAGGGGGCCATATGGCTACACCTTC
CASSYARGPYGYTF
>TRBJ1-4|.|TRBV14|.
TGTGCCAGCAGTCGGGGATTGAGTGTAAAACTGTTTTTT
CASSRGLSVKLFF
>TRBJ1-1|.|TRBV3-1/TRBV3-2|.
TGTGCCAGCAGCCAGTCGGATCACAGTGAAGCTTTCTTT
CASSQSDHSEAFF
>TRBJ1-2|.|TRBV7-3|few
TGTGCCAGCAGCTTAATGGGGGGTATCGGGTATGGCTACACCTTC
CASSLMGGIGYGYTF
>TRBJ1-5|TRBD1|TRBV10-1|few
TGCGCCAGCAGTGACCGGGACAGGGGCAGCGATCAGCCCCAGCATTTT
CASSDRDRGSDQPQHF
>TRBJ2-7|.|TRBV5-1|few
TGCGCCAGCAGCTTGATGCGCAGGGAAAACGAGCAGTACTTC
CASSLMRRENEQYF
>TRBJ1-5|.|TRBV5-6|.
TGTGCCAGCAGCGAATACAGGAGAAATCAGCCCCAGCATTTT
CASSEYRRNQPQHF
>TRBJ2-2|.|TRBV21-1|once
TGTGCCAGCACCCCCCGGAGGGTCGCGAACACCGGGGAGCTGTTTTTT
CASTPRRVANTGELFF
>TRBJ2-3|.|TRBV30|few
TGTGCCTGGAGCACAGCTATTAGCACAGATACGCAGTATTTT
CAWSTAISTDTQYF
>TRBJ1-2|TRBD1|TRBV7-9|.
TGTGCCAGCAGCCCTTCGGGACAGGGATTATTATTC
CASSPSGQGLLF
>TRBJ1-2|TRBD1|TRBV7-9|.
TGTGCCAGTGCAGGGGGGCGCCTTCAACTCTATGGCTACACCTTC
CASAGGRLQLYGYTF
>TRBJ2-7|TRBD1|TRBV6-1|.
TGTGCCAGCAGTGACGGACAGGGGGTCTACGAGCAGTACTTC
CASSDGQGVYEQYF
>TRBJ2-7|TRBD2|TRBV20-1|.
TGCAGTGCTAGTCAGCTAGCGGGAGGGGGGTACGAGCAGTACTTC
CSASQLAGGGYEQYF
>TRBJ1-5|TRBD1|TRBV19|once
TGTGCCAGTAGTATCCGCCAGGGGGGTTCGGGGGCAAATCAGCCCCAGCATTTT
CASSIRQGGSGANQPQHF
>TRBJ1-4|TRBD1|TRBV30|.
TGTGCCTGTCATGACAGGGCGGATGAAAAACTGTTTTTT
CACHDRADEKLFF
>TRBJ1-6|.|TRBV4-1|.
TGCGCCAGCAGCAATGGCCTACACGGGGAGTATAATTCACCCCTCCACTTT
CASSNGLHGEYNSPLHF
>TRBJ2-5|TRBD1|TRBV18|.
TGTGCCAGCTCACCATACGACAGGGGGCGCGGCCAGTACTTC
CASSPYDRGRGQYF
>TRBJ2-3|.|TRBV9|.
TGTGCCAGCAGCGCCAAGTCAGGTTCCGTTACGCAGTATTTT
CASSAKSGSVTQYF
>TRBJ2-3|TRBD2|TRBV18|once
TGTGCCAGCTCACCTGGGCAGCGGGGGACAGATACGCAGTATTTT
CASSPGQRGTDTQYF
>TRBJ2-1|TRBD1|TRBV4-2|.
TGTGCCAGCAGCCAGGATACAGGGGGCTACTACAATGAGCAGTTCTTC
CASSQDTGGYYNEQFF
>TRBJ1-6|.|TRBV3-1/TRBV3-2|.
TGTGCCAGCACCGGTACTCTTCTTAATTCACCCCTCCACTTT
CASTGTLLNSPLHF
>TRBJ2-1|TRBD1|TRBV7-8|.
TGTGCCAGCAGCCCAAACAGGGGCGTCCTCAATGAGCAGTTCTTC
CASSPNRGVLNEQFF
>TRBJ2-1|TRBD2|TRBV7-9|once
TGTGCCAGCAGCCTCACCGGAGGACTAGCGGGAGGCTCCTACAATGAGCAGTTCTTC
CASSLTGGLAGGSYNEQFF
>TRBJ2-7|TRBD2|TRBV5-1|.
TGCGCCAGCAGCCCCCGGGGAGCGGGAGTTGAGCAGTACTTC
CASSPRGAGVEQYF
>TRBJ2-1|.|TRBV18|.
TGTGCCAGCTCACCACAATCAGGGGCCGGTGAGCAGTTCTTC
CASSPQSGAGEQFF
>TRBJ1-2|.|TRBV7-9|.
TGTGCCAGCAGCTTATCCTACTATGGCTACACCTTC
CASSLSYYGYTF
>TRBJ1-2|TRBD1|TRBV6-5|.
TGTGCCAGCGTCCGACGAGACAGGGTTTCTGGCTACACCTTC
CASVRRDRVSGYTF
>TRBJ2-2|.|TRBV2|.
TGTGCCAGCAGTAAATTCTCGAACACCGGGGAGCTGTTTTTT
CASSKFSNTGELFF
>TRBJ2-7|.|TRBV20-1|.
TGCAGTGCTCTTGGACAGCGGGAGCAGTACTTC
CSALGQREQYF
>TRBJ1-1|.|TRBV27|.
TGTGCCAGCAGTTTGCGGTTGAACACTGAAGCTTTCTTT
CASSLRLNTEAFF
>TRBJ2-5|TRBD2|TRBV30|.
TGTGCCTGGAGTGACGGACTAGGGGAGACCCAGTACTTC
CAWSDGLGETQYF
>TRBJ1-2|.|TRBV28|.
TGTGCCAGCAGTTTAGTACAGGAGATCTATGGCTACACCTTC
CASSLVQEIYGYTF
>TRBJ1-1|TRBD1|TRBV30|.
TGTGCCTGCCCAGCTTTCAGGGGGCCGAACACTGAAGCTTTCTTT
CACPAFRGPNTEAFF
>TRBJ2-3|.|TRBV18|.
TGTGCCAGCTCACCTAGTACAGATACGCAGTATTTT
CASSPSTDTQYF
>TRBJ1-4|TRBD1|TRBV6-5|.
TGTGCCAGCAGGCGGACAGGGGGCGCGTATGAAAAACTGTTTTTT
CASRRTGGAYEKLFF
>TRBJ2-7|TRBD2|TRBV6-5|once
TGTGCCAGCAGAACGGACGGACTAGGAAGCTACGAGCAGTACTTC
CASRTDGLGSYEQYF
>TRBJ1-5|TRBD1|TRBV15|few
TGTGCCACCCGGACAGGGGATCAGCCCCAGCATTTT
CATRTGDQPQHF
>TRBJ2-7|TRBD2|TRBV27|.
TGTGCCAGCTCAGTAGCGGGGGGTTTCTACGAGCAGTACTTC
CASSVAGGFYEQYF
>TRBJ2-7|TRBD1|TRBV28|.
TGTGCCAGCAGCCTGGGACAGACCTACGAGCAGTACTTC
CASSLGQTYEQYF
>TRBJ2-3|.|TRBV18|.
TGTGCCAGTGGGACTTACACAGATACGCAGTATTTT
CASGTYTDTQYF
>TRBJ1-3|TRBD1|TRBV27|.
TGTGCCAGCAGTCCCCGACAGGGTGGTGGAAACACCATATATTTT
CASSPRQGGGNTIYF
>TRBJ2-5|.|TRBV19|.
TGTGCCAGTAGTATCCATCAGACCCAGTACTTC
CASSIHQTQYF
>TRBJ1-2|.|TRBV19|once
TGTGCCAGTAGTATTCAACAGGGCCCTGCTTCTTGGAAGGTCGAGGGCTACACCTTC
CASSIQQGPASWKVEGYTF
>TRBJ2-7|TRBD1|TRBV25-1|.
TGTGCCAGCAGTGCCCGGGACAGGGACTACGAGCAGTACTTC
CASSARDRDYEQYF
>TRBJ1-1|TRBD1|TRBV3-1/TRBV3-2|.
TGTGCCAGCAGCCAACAACAGGGGGCGCGTCGGGCTTTCTTT
CASSQQQGARRAFF
>TRBJ1-1|.|TRBV27|.
TGTGCCAGCAGACAGGGCTTGGGGACTGAAGCTTTCTTT
CASRQGLGTEAFF
>TRBJ2-1|TRBD1|TRBV5-1|.
TGCGCCAGCTGTGAGGGGGCTTTAAACAATGAGCAGTTCTTC
CASCEGALNNEQFF
>TRBJ2-7|.|TRBV27|.
TGTGCCAGCAGTTTCGCCGGACTAAGCGCCTACGAGCAGTACTTC
CASSFAGLSAYEQYF
>TRBJ2-1|TRBD1|TRBV6-5|once
TGTGCCAGCAGCAGCCCGGGACAGGGGAATGAGCAGTTCTTC
CASSSPGQGNEQFF